Following are 21 T cell receptor beta chains from one sample sequenced in a study of blood T cells in healthy people across ages. Sample-barcoded 5' priming and a J-beta primer mix drove a second PCR of 7 to 11 cycles. TCRdb reprocessed the 5' RACE reads with MiXCR, giving one entry per CDR3 protein. The table has more than 650,000 distinct CDR3 sequences, about a fifth seen once. What was sequenced was blood. Receptors originate from a man aged 70-80 years in good health.

This clonotype was picked up a small number of times. The genes are TRBV20-1 and TRBJ1-1, with TRBD1 as a possible D gene (5 bases). This CDR3 has 14 residues. V lost 6 bases to trimming and J lost 5 bases, with 19 bases between them. CDR1 is DFQATT and CDR2 is SNEGSKA in the germline V gene (reference sequence). The DNA for the CDR3 is TGCAGTGCCCGGTCCCCGGGGCTAGGGACTGAAGCTTTCTTT. This gives the protein CSARSPGLGTEAFF.

This clonotype was seen a few times. The genes are TRBV20-1 and TRBJ2-3; 11 positions agree with TRBD2. This CDR3 is built from 15 residues. Germline CDR1 reads DFQATT; CDR2 reads SNEGSKA (reference sequence). V trimming: 2 bases; J trimming: 6 bases; junction bases outside the gene matches: 7. CDR3 region: CSARLSGGALDTQYF. The CDR3 DNA sequence: TGCAGTGCTAGACTTAGCGGGGGGGCCTTGGATACGCAGTATTTT.

This clonotype was seen more than once but under ten times. The chain has TRBV6-9 and TRBJ2-5, with 11 positions matching TRBD2. In germline, CDR1 is MNHGY, CDR2 SVAAGI. This CDR3 has 16 residues. The V segment lost 5 bases and the J segment 1 base; nucleotides outside the gene matches: 6. The CDR3 loop is CASSPRTSGFQETQYF. CDR3 bases: TGTGCCAGCAGTCCAAGGACTAGCGGGTTCCAAGAGACCCAGTACTTC.

There are a few counts of this clonotype. This chain connects TRBV3-1 to TRBJ2-5; 10 bases line up with TRBD2. The DNA end lines up better with TRBJ2-1; the J call may be wrong. This CDR3 region has 14 residues. Per the germline V gene, CDR1 is LGHDT and CDR2 is YNNKEL (reference sequence). The DNA of the CDR3 is TGTGCCAGCAGCTCTAGCGGGAGTTCCAATGAGCAGTTCTTC. As protein: CASSSSGSSNEQFF.

This clonotype was counted a few times. The rearrangement uses TRBV5-6 and TRBJ2-5; 7 bases agree with TRBD1. The J call may be mistaken, given a closer DNA end match to TRBJ2-7. There are 15 residues in the CDR3. CDR1 is SGHDT, CDR2 YYEEEE, per germline. The CDR3 nucleotides read TGTGCCAGCAGCTTTACAGGGGACCTCTCCTACGAGCAGTACTTC. Protein: CASSFTGDLSYEQYF.

The table lists this clonotype with a few counts. This chain joins TRBV5-1 and TRBJ1-5; 7 bases are shared with TRBD1. The CDR3 length is 14 residues. Germline assignment: CDR1 SGHRS and CDR2 YFSETQ. V was clipped by 1 base and J by 6 bases; unmatched bases: 4. The CDR3 nucleotides read TGCGCCAGCAGCTTGTCAGGGGGTCGTCAGCCCCAGCATTTT. This translates into CASSLSGGRQPQHF.

This clonotype was seen more than once but under ten times. The rearrangement joins TRBV6-5 to TRBJ2-1; TRBD2 matches at 9 bases. The CDR3 runs 15 residues. The trim removed 7 bases at V and 0 bases at J, leaving 4 bases unmatched. Looked up from germline, CDR1 is MNHEY and CDR2 is SVGAGI. The CDR3 loop reads CASIKAGGSYNEQFF. In nucleotides, the CDR3 is TGTGCCAGCATCAAAGCGGGGGGCTCCTACAATGAGCAGTTCTTC.

This clonotype appeared a few times. CDR3 DNA sequence: TGTGCCAGCAGACGGCCGGGACTGCAGGGGGAGACCCAGTACTTC. Its protein product is CASRRPGLQGETQYF. The J gene is TRBJ2-5, the V gene TRBV12-3 or TRBV12-4, with D perhaps given as TRBD1 or TRBD2 (6 bases each). V lost 6 bases and J 5 bases, leaving 19 bases between the germline ends. The CDR3 spans 15 residues.

In this sample, this clonotype turned up a few times. The V gene is TRBV6-2 or TRBV6-3, the J gene TRBJ2-2; D assignment may be TRBD1 or TRBD2 (5 bases each). Germline V gene sequence: CDR1 MNHEY, CDR2 SVGEGT. The CDR3 totals 15 residues. Trimming removed 4 bases at V and 3 bases at J, with 12 bases between. The CDR3: CASSFLGTDTGELFF. CDR3 bases: TGTGCCAGCAGTTTTCTGGGGACGGACACCGGGGAGCTGTTTTTT.

This clonotype was seen only a few times. The chain recombines TRBV29-1 with TRBJ2-3, with TRBD1 matching over 12 bases. With 6 bases clipped from V and 6 bases from J, the junction kept 7 bases outside the gene matches. CDR1 is SQVTM, CDR2 ANQGSEA, per germline. The CDR3 has 14 amino acids. The CDR3 reads CSVGTGGALDTQYF. The DNA of the CDR3 is TGCAGCGTGGGGACAGGGGGCGCGTTGGATACGCAGTATTTT.

This clonotype showed up just a few times. V is TRBV6-1 and J is TRBJ1-5, with a possible D match to TRBD1 (5 bases). V shed 5 bases and J shed 9 bases, with 11 bases lying between them. The germline V gene encodes CDR1 MNHNS and CDR2 SASEGT. The CDR3 extends over 12 amino acids. This chain's CDR3 is CASSSTVLPQHF. The CDR3 DNA reads as TGTGCCAGCAGTTCGACAGTATTGCCCCAGCATTTT.

This clonotype turned up a few times. V and J are TRBV7-9 and TRBJ2-1; maybe TRBD1 (5 bases). The DNA end favors TRBJ2-7, so the J call may be wrong. Germline values: CDR1 SEHNR, CDR2 FQNEAQ (reference sequence). The CDR3 loop spans 14 amino acids. The CDR3 region is CASSPRAGNYEQYF. In DNA form, the CDR3 reads TGTGCCAGCAGCCCACGGGCAGGGAACTACGAGCAGTACTTC.

This clonotype has more than one count but fewer than ten. This chain uses TRBV5-1 with TRBJ2-1, with 9 bases lining up with TRBD2. With V trimmed by 4 bases and J by 6 bases, 8 bases remained unmatched. This CDR3 has 15 amino acids. Germline lookup yields CDR1 SGHRS and CDR2 YFSETQ. CDR3 in amino acids: CASSPGTSTGNEQFF. The CDR3 nucleotides are TGCGCCAGCAGCCCCGGGACTAGCACTGGCAATGAGCAGTTCTTC.

CDR3 coding DNA: TGTGCCAGCAACCCCCCGGGGAAGGGTAACCAAGAGACCCAGTACTTC. It codes for CASNPPGKGNQETQYF. The rearrangement joins TRBV7-9 to TRBJ2-5; maybe TRBD2 (5 bases). V lost 7 bases and J 0 bases, leaving 18 bases between the germline ends. The CDR3 runs 16 residues. The germline V gene has CDR1 SEHNR and CDR2 FQNEAQ (reference sequence).

This clonotype was detected only a few times. The V gene is TRBV12-3 or TRBV12-4, the J gene TRBJ2-2; TRBD2 matches at 7 bases. CDR3 length equals 15 residues. Unmatched junction bases numbered 9, after V lost 7 bases and J lost 4 bases. In nucleotides, the CDR3 is TGTGCCAGCACCCCGCCGGGGGGTATCACCGGGGAGCTGTTTTTT. It encodes CASTPPGGITGELFF.

This rearrangement joins TRBV24-1 to TRBJ1-1, with 7 bases that match TRBD1. Germline CDR1 KGHDR, CDR2 SFDVKD. The CDR3 runs to 13 residues. The trim removed 2 bases at V and 4 bases at J, leaving 0 bases unmatched. The CDR3 nucleotides are TGTGCCACCAGTGATTACAGGGGCACTGAAGCTTTCTTT. Translation: CATSDYRGTEAFF.

In DNA form, the CDR3 reads TGTGCCAGCAGTGAACTAGTCTATGAGCAGTTCTTC. This gives the protein CASSELVYEQFF. This chain joins TRBV6-1 and TRBJ2-1; D is uncertain. Deletions cut 2 bases from V and 8 bases from J, with 7 bases between. Germline V CDR1 and CDR2: MNHNS, SASEGT. The CDR3 loop spans 12 amino acids.

This clonotype was seen at least ten times. For the CDR3, the DNA is TGCAGTGCTCCCACCGGGACAGGGACCTACGAGCAGTACTTC. This codes for CSAPTGTGTYEQYF. The rearrangement links TRBV20-1 to TRBJ2-7; the match to TRBD1 covers 9 bases. Per the germline V gene, CDR1 is DFQATT and CDR2 is SNEGSKA (reference sequence). V gave up 5 bases and J gave up 2 bases; unmatched junction bases: 7. The CDR3 contains 14 residues.

This clonotype was picked up a small number of times. The V and J genes are TRBV28 and TRBJ2-3, with D unresolved. Trimming removed 6 bases at V and 2 bases at J, with 15 bases between. Germline CDR1 is MDHEN and CDR2 is SYDVKM. The length of the CDR3 is 15 residues. CDR3 amino acids: CASSLYTSNTDTQYF. CDR3 DNA sequence: TGTGCCAGCAGCCTCTACACCAGCAACACAGATACGCAGTATTTT.

This sequence joins TRBV6-5 and TRBJ2-2; 8 bases agree with TRBD1. The CDR3 loop spans 17 amino acids. The V gene's germline CDR1 is MNHEY and CDR2 SVGAGI. Unmatched junction bases numbered 6, after V lost 0 bases and J lost 3 bases. In DNA, the CDR3 is TGTGCCAGCAGTTACTCAGCATGGACAGGGTACACCGGGGAGCTGTTTTTT. Protein: CASSYSAWTGYTGELFF.

This clonotype turned up a few times. The chain carries TRBV7-3 and TRBJ1-2, with D possibly TRBD1 on 5 matching bases. The germline V and J ends were trimmed by 5 bases and 3 bases, with 16 bases remaining between them. CDR1 and CDR2 (germline): SGHTA, FQGTGA. This CDR3 comprises 15 residues. The CDR3 DNA reads TGTGCCAGCAGCCCCCCCGGGGGGGGTGACTATGGCTACACCTTC. This codes for CASSPPGGGDYGYTF.